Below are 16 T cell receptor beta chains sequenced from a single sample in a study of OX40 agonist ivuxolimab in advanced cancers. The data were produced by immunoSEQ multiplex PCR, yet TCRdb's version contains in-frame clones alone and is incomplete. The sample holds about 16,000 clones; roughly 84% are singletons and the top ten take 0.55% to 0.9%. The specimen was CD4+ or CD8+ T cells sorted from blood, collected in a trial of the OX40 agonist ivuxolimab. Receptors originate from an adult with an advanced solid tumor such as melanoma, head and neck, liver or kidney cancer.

CDR3 bases: TGTGCCAGCAGCCGACTAGCGGGAGGCTACGAGCAGTACTTC. As protein: CASSRLAGGYEQYF. The chain carries TRBV28 and TRBJ2-7; 13 bases align to TRBD2. V gave up 6 bases and J gave up 3 bases; unmatched junction bases: 2. In germline, CDR1 is MDHEN, CDR2 SYDVKM. This CDR3 contains 14 residues.

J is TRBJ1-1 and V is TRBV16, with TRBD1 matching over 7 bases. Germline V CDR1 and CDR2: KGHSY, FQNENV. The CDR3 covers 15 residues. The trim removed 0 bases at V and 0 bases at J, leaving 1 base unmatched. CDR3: CASSQSRGLNTEAFF. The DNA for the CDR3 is TGTGCCAGCAGCCAATCGAGGGGGCTGAACACTGAAGCTTTCTTT.

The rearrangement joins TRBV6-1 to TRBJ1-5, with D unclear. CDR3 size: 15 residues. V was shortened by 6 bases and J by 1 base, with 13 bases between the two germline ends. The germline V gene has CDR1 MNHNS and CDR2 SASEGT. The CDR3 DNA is TGTGCCAGCAGCTTGCTCCAGGACAGCAATCAGCCCCAGCATTTT. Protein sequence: CASSLLQDSNQPQHF.

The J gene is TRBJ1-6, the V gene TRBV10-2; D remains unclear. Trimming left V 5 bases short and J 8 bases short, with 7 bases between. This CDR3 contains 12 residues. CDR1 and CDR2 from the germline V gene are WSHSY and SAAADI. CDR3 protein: CASSPTDSPLHF. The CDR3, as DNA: TGCGCCAGCAGTCCTACCGATTCACCCCTCCACTTT.

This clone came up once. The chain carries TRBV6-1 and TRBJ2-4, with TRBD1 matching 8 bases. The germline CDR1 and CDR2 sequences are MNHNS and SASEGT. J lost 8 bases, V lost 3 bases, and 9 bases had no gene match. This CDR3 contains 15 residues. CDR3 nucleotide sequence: TGTGCCAGCAGTGAGCGACAGGGGCCTATGGACATTCAGTACTTC. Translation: CASSERQGPMDIQYF.

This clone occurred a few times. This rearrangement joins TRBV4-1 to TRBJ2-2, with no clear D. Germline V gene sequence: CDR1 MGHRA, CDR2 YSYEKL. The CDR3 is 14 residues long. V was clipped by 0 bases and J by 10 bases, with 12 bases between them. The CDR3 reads CASSQEPTQSELFF. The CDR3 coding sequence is TGCGCCAGCAGCCAAGAGCCGACACAATCGGAGCTGTTTTTT.

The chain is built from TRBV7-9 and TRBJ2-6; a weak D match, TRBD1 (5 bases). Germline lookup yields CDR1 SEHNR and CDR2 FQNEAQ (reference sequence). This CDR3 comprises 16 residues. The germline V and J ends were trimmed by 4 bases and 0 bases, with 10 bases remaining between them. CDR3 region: CASSSRTGSGANVLTF. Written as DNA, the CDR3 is TGTGCCAGCAGCTCGAGAACAGGCTCTGGGGCCAACGTCCTGACTTTC.

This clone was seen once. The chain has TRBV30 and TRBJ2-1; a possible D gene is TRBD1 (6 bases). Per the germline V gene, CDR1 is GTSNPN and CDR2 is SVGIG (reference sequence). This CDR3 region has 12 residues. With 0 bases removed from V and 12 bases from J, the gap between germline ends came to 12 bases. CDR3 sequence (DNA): TGTGCCTGGAGTGTACAGGGATTGGGGCAGTTCTTC. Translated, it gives CAWSVQGLGQFF.

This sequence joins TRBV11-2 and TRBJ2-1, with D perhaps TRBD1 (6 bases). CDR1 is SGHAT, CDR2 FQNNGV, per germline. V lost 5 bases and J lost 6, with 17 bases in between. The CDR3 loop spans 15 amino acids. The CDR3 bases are TGTGCCAGCAGCCCACGACCGGGACAATTCAATGAGCAGTTCTTC. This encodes CASSPRPGQFNEQFF.

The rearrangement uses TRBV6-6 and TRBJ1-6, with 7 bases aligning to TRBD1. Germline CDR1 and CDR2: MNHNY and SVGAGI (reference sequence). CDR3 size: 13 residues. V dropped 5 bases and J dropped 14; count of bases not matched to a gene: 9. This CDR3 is CASSVGTAKALHF. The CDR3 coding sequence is TGTGCCAGCAGTGTCGGGACAGCAAAGGCCCTCCACTTT.

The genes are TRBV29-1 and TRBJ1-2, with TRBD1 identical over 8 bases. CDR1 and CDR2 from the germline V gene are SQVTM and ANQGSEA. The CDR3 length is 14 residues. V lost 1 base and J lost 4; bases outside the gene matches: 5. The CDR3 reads CSVEAGGAGYGYTF. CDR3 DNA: TGCAGCGTTGAAGCAGGGGGCGCGGGCTATGGCTACACCTTC.

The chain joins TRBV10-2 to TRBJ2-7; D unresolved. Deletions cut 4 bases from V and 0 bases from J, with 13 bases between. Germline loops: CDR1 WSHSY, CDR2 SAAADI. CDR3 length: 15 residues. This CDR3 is CASSGARSSSYEQYF. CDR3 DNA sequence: TGCGCCAGCAGTGGGGCGAGGTCGAGCTCCTACGAGCAGTACTTC.

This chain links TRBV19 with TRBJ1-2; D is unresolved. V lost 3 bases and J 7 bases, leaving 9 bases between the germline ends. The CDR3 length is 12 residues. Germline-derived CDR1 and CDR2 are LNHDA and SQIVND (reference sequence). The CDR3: CASSIGDSGYTF. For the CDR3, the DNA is TGTGCCAGTAGTATTGGGGATAGTGGCTACACCTTC.

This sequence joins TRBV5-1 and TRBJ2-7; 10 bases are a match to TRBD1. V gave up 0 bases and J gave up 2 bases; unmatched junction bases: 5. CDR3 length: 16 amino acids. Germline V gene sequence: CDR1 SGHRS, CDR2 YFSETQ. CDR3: CASSLASGQGAYEQYF. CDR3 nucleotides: TGCGCCAGCAGCTTGGCCTCCGGACAGGGGGCCTACGAGCAGTACTTC.

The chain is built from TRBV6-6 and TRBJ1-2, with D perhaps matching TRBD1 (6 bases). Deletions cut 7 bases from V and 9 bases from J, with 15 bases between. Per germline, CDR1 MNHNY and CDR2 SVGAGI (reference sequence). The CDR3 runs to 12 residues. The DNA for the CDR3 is TGTGCCAGCACCCGAGGGGGATTGAGCTACACCTTC. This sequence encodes CASTRGGLSYTF.

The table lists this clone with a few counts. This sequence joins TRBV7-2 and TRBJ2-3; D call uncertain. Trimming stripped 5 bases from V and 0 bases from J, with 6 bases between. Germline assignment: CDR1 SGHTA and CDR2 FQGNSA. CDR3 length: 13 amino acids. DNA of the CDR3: TGTGCCAGCAGCAAGGCTAGCACAGATACGCAGTATTTT. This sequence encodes CASSKASTDTQYF.